The present T cell receptor (beta chain) was sequenced within a study of shared clonotypes between healthy human individuals. As for this clone: What it recognizes is unknown.

Measured with immunoSEQ multiplex PCR; TCRdb has only the in-frame clones, and not every one. The sample shows about a million clones, around 74% of them seen only once. From germline, CDR1 is MNHEY and CDR2 SVGAGI. This CDR3 spans 14 amino acids. Germline trimming cut 6 bases from V and 8 bases from J; bases unmatched to any gene: 11. Overall study findings and caveats: Generally, naive subsets (rather than memory subsets) showed larger estimated richness.

This receptor was taken from a man younger than 30 in good health. The chain links TRBV6-5 to TRBJ1-1; the match to TRBD1 covers 8 bases. Sequenced material: memory CD4+ T cells sorted from blood. Sample subset: CD45RA-negative fraction. Here the CDR3 DNA reads TGTGCCAGCAGGCGTCAGGGGGCGCCGGTCGAAGCTTTCTTT. Protein sequence: CASRRQGAPVEAFF.